The 25 T cell receptor beta chains below all came from one sample that was sequenced in a study of blood T cell repertoires in COVID-19. Sequencing was performed with immunoSEQ multiplex PCR; in TCRdb, only in-frame clones are kept and a portion is missing. The data contain about 180,000 clones, 84% of them singletons. Source material: peripheral blood. Receptor source: a human donor in a cohort sampled during active COVID-19.

The genes are TRBV24-1 and TRBJ1-2; D perhaps matches TRBD1 (6 bases). V gave up 7 bases and J gave up 4 bases, with 12 bases separating them. The CDR3 extends over 13 amino acids. Germline V CDR1 and CDR2: KGHDR, SFDVKD. CDR3 nucleotide sequence: TGTGCCACCAGCCAGGGGATCGGCTATGGCTACACCTTC. Protein product: CATSQGIGYGYTF.

The V call is TRBV9, the J call TRBJ2-7; 9 bases align to TRBD2. Germline assignment: CDR1 SGDLS and CDR2 YYNGEE. Trimming removed 0 bases from V and 4 bases from J; junction bases left unmatched: 5. The length of the CDR3 is 15 residues. CDR3 DNA: TGTGCCAGCAGCGTAGCCGCGGGGGGGGTATACGAGCAGTACTTC. Translation: CASSVAAGGVYEQYF.

This chain connects TRBV7-8 to TRBJ2-7; tentative D call: TRBD2 (5 bases). V lost 5 bases, J lost 3 bases, and 20 bases lay in between. The CDR3 has 16 residues. Germline V gene data show CDR1 as SGHVS and CDR2 as FQNEAQ. The CDR3: CASSPITGVTYYEQYF. In DNA form, the CDR3 reads TGTGCCAGCAGCCCAATTACCGGGGTAACCTACTACGAGCAGTACTTC.

The chain combines TRBV5-1 with TRBJ1-4; possibly TRBD1 for D (5 bases). CDR1 is SGHRS and CDR2 is YFSETQ in the germline V gene. V dropped 0 bases and J dropped 4 bases, with 10 bases sitting between them. The CDR3 has 15 residues. CDR3 sequence: CASSLGLGGNEKLFF. Here the CDR3 DNA reads TGCGCCAGCAGCTTGGGACTCGGGGGTAATGAAAAACTGTTTTTT.

CDR3 sequence: CASSSPKLAAGANVLTF. The CDR3 nucleotides are TGTGCCAGCAGTTCACCCAAGCTAGCGGCTGGGGCCAACGTCCTGACTTTC. This chain uses TRBV28 with TRBJ2-6; 7 nucleotides agree with TRBD2. The CDR3 totals 17 residues. Germline lookup yields CDR1 MDHEN and CDR2 SYDVKM. The V segment lost 4 bases and the J segment 2 bases; nucleotides outside the gene matches: 8. The whole variable domain, filled in from reference TRBV28 and TRBJ2-6, reads DVKVTQSSRYLVKRTGEKVFLECVQDMDHENMFWYRQDPGLGLRLIYFSYDVKMKEKGDIPEGYSVSREKKERFSLILESASTNQTSMYLCASSSPKLAAGANVLTFGAGSRLTVL.

This chain connects TRBV18 to TRBJ2-5; weak D call: TRBD2 (5 bases). The CDR3 runs to 15 residues. Germline lookup yields CDR1 KGHSH and CDR2 LQKENI. Deletions cut 8 bases from V and 2 bases from J, with 18 bases between. This chain's CDR3 is CASTSGPLGQETQYF. Here the CDR3 DNA reads TGTGCCAGCACCAGCGGACCATTGGGGCAAGAGACCCAGTACTTC.

This clone was detected only a few times. This rearrangement joins TRBV6-5 to TRBJ1-1; possibly TRBD1 for D (6 bases). Germline CDR1 reads MNHEY; CDR2 reads SVGAGI. The CDR3 covers 12 residues. Trimming removed 2 bases from V and 8 bases from J, with 9 bases in between. The DNA of the CDR3 is TGTGCCAGCAGTTACCAGGGGTCGGAAGCTTTCTTT. Its protein is CASSYQGSEAFF.

The J gene is TRBJ1-2, the V gene TRBV20-1; D is uncertain. Trimming removed 0 bases from V and 8 bases from J, with 7 bases in between. This CDR3 contains 11 residues. Looked up from germline, CDR1 is DFQATT and CDR2 is SNEGSKA (reference sequence). The CDR3 protein is CSARDVQGYTF. The DNA for the CDR3 is TGCAGTGCTAGAGATGTACAAGGCTACACCTTC.

The chain has TRBV2 and TRBJ2-7; 9 bases line up with TRBD2. V lost 8 bases to trimming and J lost 2 bases; unmatched junction nucleotides: 7. Germline V gene sequence: CDR1 SNHLY, CDR2 FYNNEI. The CDR3 loop spans 14 amino acids. The CDR3 DNA reads TGTGCCAGCCACGGAACTAGCGGGCCCTACGAGCAGTACTTC. Protein sequence: CASHGTSGPYEQYF.

The chain links TRBV11-3 to TRBJ2-1, with a tentative D call TRBD2 (5 bases). The V end was cut by 1 base, the J end by 8 bases, with 6 bases between. The CDR3 extends over 12 amino acids. Germline CDR1 and CDR2: SGHNT and YENEEA. The CDR3 loop reads CASSLGRDEQFF. The DNA of the CDR3 is TGTGCCAGCAGCTTAGGGCGGGATGAGCAGTTCTTC.

The gene calls are TRBV2 and TRBJ2-7; 7 nucleotides match TRBD1. The CDR3 spans 14 residues. The germline gives CDR1 SNHLY, CDR2 FYNNEI. V shed 2 bases, J shed 6 bases, and the junction held 7 bases outside the gene matches. The CDR3 sequence is CASSEYPGQSEQYF. CDR3 nucleotides: TGTGCCAGCAGTGAATACCCGGGACAGAGCGAGCAGTACTTC.

The chain recombines TRBV6-5 with TRBJ1-2, with D possibly being TRBD1 (6 bases). The CDR3 consists of 15 residues. The V end was cut by 6 bases, the J end by 0 bases, with 14 bases between. Germline V gene data show CDR1 as MNHEY and CDR2 as SVGAGI. The CDR3 loop is CASSTGQNSNYGYTF. The CDR3 DNA follows: TGTGCCAGCAGCACCGGACAGAACTCTAACTATGGCTACACCTTC.

This clone was seen a handful of times. V is TRBV7-9 and J is TRBJ2-1; TRBD2 matches at 9 bases. V shed 1 base, J shed 0 bases, and the junction held 4 bases outside the gene matches. The germline V gene has CDR1 SEHNR and CDR2 FQNEAQ (reference sequence). The CDR3 loop spans 17 amino acids. CDR3 in DNA: TGTGCCAGCAGCTTAGTCGGCGGGGGGGCCTCCTACAATGAGCAGTTCTTC. Residues: CASSLVGGGASYNEQFF.

The chain joins TRBV4-1 to TRBJ2-6, with a tentative D call TRBD1 (6 bases). The V gene lost 0 bases and the J gene lost 4 bases, with 19 bases spanning the gap. CDR3 length: 19 residues. The germline gives CDR1 MGHRA, CDR2 YSYEKL. The CDR3 sequence is CASSQDRRQGFTGANVLTF. CDR3 nucleotides: TGCGCCAGCAGCCAAGATCGTAGGCAGGGGTTTACCGGGGCCAACGTCCTGACTTTC.

V and J are TRBV5-1 and TRBJ2-4, with TRBD1 matching over 9 bases. CDR1 and CDR2 from the germline V gene are SGHRS and YFSETQ. J was trimmed by 1 base and V by 5 bases; bases with no gene match: 4. The CDR3 runs to 15 residues. This chain's CDR3 is CASSKDRGAKNIQYF. CDR3 coding DNA: TGCGCCAGCAGTAAAGACAGGGGGGCCAAAAACATTCAGTACTTC.

On this clone: Other DNA sequences in the sample encode the same CDR3. The rearrangement joins TRBV19 to TRBJ1-1; perhaps TRBD1 as D (5 bases). This CDR3 spans 14 amino acids. Germline V lookup: CDR1 LNHDA, CDR2 SQIVND (reference sequence). Trimming left V 5 bases short and J 1 base short, with 11 bases between. CDR3 residues: CASSPRTGNTEAFF. The CDR3 coding sequence is TGTGCCAGTAGTCCACGAACAGGGAACACTGAAGCTTTCTTT.

Concerning this clone: At one boundary the junction diverges from the germline segment, which might be a read error. The chain carries TRBV7-7 and TRBJ2-3, with 9 bases lining up with TRBD2. The germline gives CDR1 SSHAT, CDR2 FNYEAQ (reference sequence). The CDR3 length is 14 residues. The CDR3 reads CASSLAGGTDTQYF. CDR3 nucleotides: TGTGCTAGCAGCTTAGCGGGAGGCACAGATACGCAGTATTTT.

The rearrangement joins TRBV7-9 to TRBJ2-7, with D maybe TRBD1 (6 bases). The CDR3 has 13 amino acids. Looked up from germline, CDR1 is SEHNR and CDR2 is FQNEAQ (reference sequence). The ends were cut back, 5 bases at V and 2 bases at J, with 10 bases in the middle. CDR3 DNA: TGTGCCAGCAGCGCGGACAGCGCCTACGAGCAGTACTTC. As protein: CASSADSAYEQYF.

The V and J genes are TRBV13 and TRBJ1-2; 8 bases map to TRBD1. V lost 0 bases to trimming and J lost 2 bases; unmatched junction nucleotides: 8. The CDR3 sequence is 17 residues long. Germline loops: CDR1 PRHDT, CDR2 FYEKMQ (reference sequence). CDR3 region: CASSLGGTGSANYGYTF. CDR3 coding DNA: TGTGCCAGCAGCTTAGGCGGGACAGGTTCGGCGAACTATGGCTACACCTTC.

The chain employs TRBV6-6 and TRBJ1-2; no definite D call. The CDR3 runs 14 residues. The germline V gene has CDR1 MNHNY and CDR2 SVGAGI (reference sequence). V gave up 0 bases and J gave up 4 bases, with 9 bases separating them. This CDR3 is CASSYSAEVYGYTF. CDR3 nucleotides: TGTGCCAGCAGTTACTCTGCAGAAGTCTATGGCTACACCTTC.

The chain recombines TRBV5-1 with TRBJ2-3; TRBD1 matches at 10 bases. The length of the CDR3 is 14 residues. The germline CDR1 and CDR2 sequences are SGHRS and YFSETQ. Trimming cost V 4 bases and J 1 base; bases outside gene matches: 0. CDR3 loop: CASSGTGGTDTQYF. Written as DNA, the CDR3 is TGCGCCAGCAGCGGGACAGGGGGCACAGATACGCAGTATTTT.

The rearrangement uses TRBV19 and TRBJ2-7, with D perhaps matching TRBD2 (6 bases). This CDR3 region has 14 residues. The ends were cut back, 1 base at V and 4 bases at J, with 11 bases in the middle. Per germline, CDR1 LNHDA and CDR2 SQIVND (reference sequence). The CDR3 protein is CASSIGPGTYEQYF. The CDR3 nucleotides read TGTGCCAGTAGTATAGGGCCTGGGACTTACGAGCAGTACTTC.

The chain employs TRBV5-1 and TRBJ2-7; 10 positions agree with TRBD1. Per germline, CDR1 SGHRS and CDR2 YFSETQ. The CDR3 totals 16 residues. V shed 4 bases, J shed 4 bases, and the junction held 11 bases outside the gene matches. The CDR3 nucleotides are TGCGCCAGCAGCCCAACTCGGGACAGGGGTAAATACGAGCAGTACTTC. Amino acids: CASSPTRDRGKYEQYF.

The chain joins TRBV7-3 to TRBJ1-2; 10 positions match TRBD1. This CDR3 contains 14 residues. V dropped 3 bases and J dropped 7; count of bases not matched to a gene: 5. CDR1 SGHTA and CDR2 FQGTGA come from the germline V gene. CDR3 region: CASSLGTGAGGYTF. The CDR3 nucleotides are TGTGCCAGCAGCTTGGGGACAGGGGCCGGTGGCTACACCTTC.

The rearrangement joins TRBV11-3 to TRBJ2-5; TRBD2 agrees at 16 bases. With 5 bases clipped from V and 0 bases from J, the junction kept 3 bases outside the gene matches. Germline V gene data show CDR1 as SGHNT and CDR2 as YENEEA. CDR3 length: 17 residues. CDR3 nucleotides: TGTGCCAGCAGCCCGGGACTAGCGGGGGGGTACCAAGAGACCCAGTACTTC. It encodes CASSPGLAGGYQETQYF.